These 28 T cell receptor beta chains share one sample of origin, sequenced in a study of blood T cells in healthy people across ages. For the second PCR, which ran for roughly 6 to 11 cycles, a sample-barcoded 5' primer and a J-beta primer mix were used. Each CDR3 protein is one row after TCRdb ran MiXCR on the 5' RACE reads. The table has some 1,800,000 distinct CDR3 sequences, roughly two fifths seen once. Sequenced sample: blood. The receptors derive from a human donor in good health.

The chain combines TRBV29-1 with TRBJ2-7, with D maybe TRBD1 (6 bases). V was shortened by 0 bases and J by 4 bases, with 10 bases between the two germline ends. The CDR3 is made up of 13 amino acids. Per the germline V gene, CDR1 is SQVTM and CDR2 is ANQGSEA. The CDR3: CSVEEAQGYEQYF. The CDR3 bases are TGCAGCGTTGAAGAGGCACAGGGATACGAGCAGTACTTC.

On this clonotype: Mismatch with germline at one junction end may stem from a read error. In nucleotides, the CDR3 is TGTGCCAGCAGGGATGGGACGGGGAATCAGCCCCTGCATTTT. It yields the protein CASRDGTGNQPLHF. The genes are TRBV12-3 or TRBV12-4 and TRBJ1-5, with D tentatively TRBD1 (5 bases). The CDR3 contains 14 residues.

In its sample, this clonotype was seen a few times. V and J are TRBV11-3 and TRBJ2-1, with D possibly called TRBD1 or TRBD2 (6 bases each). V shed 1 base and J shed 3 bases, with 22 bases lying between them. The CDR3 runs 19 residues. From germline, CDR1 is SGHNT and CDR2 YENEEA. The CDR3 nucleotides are TGTGCCAGCAGCTTAGTCTTTTCGCCAACGGGGGCCGGCTACAATGAGCAGTTCTTC. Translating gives CASSLVFSPTGAGYNEQFF. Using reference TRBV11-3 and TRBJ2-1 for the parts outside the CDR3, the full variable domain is EAGVVQSPRYKIIEKKQPVAFWCNPISGHNTLYWYLQNLGQGPELLIRYENEEAVDDSQLPKDRFSAERLKGVDSTLKIQPAELGDSAVYLCASSLVFSPTGAGYNEQFFGPGTRLTVL.

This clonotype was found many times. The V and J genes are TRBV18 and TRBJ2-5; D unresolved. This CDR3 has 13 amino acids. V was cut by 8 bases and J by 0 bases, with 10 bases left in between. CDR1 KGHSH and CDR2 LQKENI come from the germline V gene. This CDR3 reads CASSPQYQETQYF. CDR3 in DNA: TGTGCCAGCAGCCCCCAGTACCAAGAGACCCAGTACTTC. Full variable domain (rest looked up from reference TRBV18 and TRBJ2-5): NAGVMQNPRHLVRRRGQEARLRCSPMKGHSHVYWYRQLPEEGLKFMVYLQKENIIDESGMPKERFSAEFPKEGPSILRIQQVVRGDSAAYFCASSPQYQETQYFGPGTRLLVL.

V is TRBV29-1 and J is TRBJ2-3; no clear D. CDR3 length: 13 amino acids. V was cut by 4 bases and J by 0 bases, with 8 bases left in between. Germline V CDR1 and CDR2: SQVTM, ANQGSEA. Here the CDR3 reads CSVGAASTDTQYF. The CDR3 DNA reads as TGCAGCGTTGGGGCCGCAAGCACAGATACGCAGTATTTT.

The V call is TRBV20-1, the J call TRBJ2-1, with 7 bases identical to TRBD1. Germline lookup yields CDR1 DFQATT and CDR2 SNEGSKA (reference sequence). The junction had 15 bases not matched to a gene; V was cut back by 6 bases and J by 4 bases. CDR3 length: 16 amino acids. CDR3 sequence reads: CSATTATGTAYNEQFF. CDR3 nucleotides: TGCAGTGCCACCACCGCAACCGGGACAGCGTACAATGAGCAGTTCTTC.

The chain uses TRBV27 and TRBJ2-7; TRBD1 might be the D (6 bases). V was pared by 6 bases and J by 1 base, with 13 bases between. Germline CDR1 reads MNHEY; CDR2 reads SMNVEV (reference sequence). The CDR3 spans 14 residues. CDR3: CASRDRPRSYEQYF. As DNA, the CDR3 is TGTGCCAGCAGGGACAGACCTAGATCCTACGAGCAGTACTTC.

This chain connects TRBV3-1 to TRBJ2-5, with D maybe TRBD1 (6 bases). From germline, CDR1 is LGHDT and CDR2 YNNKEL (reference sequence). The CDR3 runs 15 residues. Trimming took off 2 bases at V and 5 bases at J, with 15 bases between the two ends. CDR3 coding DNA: TGTGCCAGCAGCCAAATCAACAGTCAGGGGGAGACCCAGTACTTC. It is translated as CASSQINSQGETQYF.

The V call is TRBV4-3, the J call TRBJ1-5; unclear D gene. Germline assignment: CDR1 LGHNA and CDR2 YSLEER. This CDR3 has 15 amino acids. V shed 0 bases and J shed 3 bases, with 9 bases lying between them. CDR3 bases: TGCGCCAGCAGCCAAGATTTCAGTTTCAATCAGCCCCAGCATTTT. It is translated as CASSQDFSFNQPQHF.

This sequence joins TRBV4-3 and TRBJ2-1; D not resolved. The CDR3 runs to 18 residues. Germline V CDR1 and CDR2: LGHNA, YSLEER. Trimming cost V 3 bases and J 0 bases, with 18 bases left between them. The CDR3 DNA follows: TGCGCCAGCAGCCAGGATTGGGCAGGCCTTAGCTCCTACAATGAGCAGTTCTTC. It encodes CASSQDWAGLSSYNEQFF.

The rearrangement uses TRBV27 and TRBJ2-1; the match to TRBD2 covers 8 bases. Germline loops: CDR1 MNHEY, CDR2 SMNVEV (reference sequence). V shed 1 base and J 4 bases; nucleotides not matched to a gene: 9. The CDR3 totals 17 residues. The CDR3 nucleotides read TGTGCCAGCAGTTTATATTCGGGAGGGCAGCGATACAATGAGCAGTTCTTC. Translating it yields CASSLYSGGQRYNEQFF.

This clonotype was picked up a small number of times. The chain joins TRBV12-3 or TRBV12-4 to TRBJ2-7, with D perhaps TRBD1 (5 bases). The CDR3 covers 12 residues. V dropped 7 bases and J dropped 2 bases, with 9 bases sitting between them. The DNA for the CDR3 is TGTGCCAGCAATCAGGGTACCTACGAGCAGTACTTC. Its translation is CASNQGTYEQYF.

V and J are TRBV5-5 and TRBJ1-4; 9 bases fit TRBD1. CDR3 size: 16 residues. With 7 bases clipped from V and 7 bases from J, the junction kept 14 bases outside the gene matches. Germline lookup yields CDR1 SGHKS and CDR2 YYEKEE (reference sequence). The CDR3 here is CASGLTPGQGREKLFF. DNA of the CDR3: TGTGCCAGCGGACTTACTCCGGGACAGGGACGTGAAAAACTGTTTTTT.

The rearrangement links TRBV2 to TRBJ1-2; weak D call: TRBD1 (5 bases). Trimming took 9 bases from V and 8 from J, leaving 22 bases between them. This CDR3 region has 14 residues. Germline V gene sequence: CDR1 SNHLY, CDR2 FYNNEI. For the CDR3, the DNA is TGTGCCAGAGGACGATCAGGGCCCGTGGGGGGCTACACCTTC. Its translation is CARGRSGPVGGYTF.

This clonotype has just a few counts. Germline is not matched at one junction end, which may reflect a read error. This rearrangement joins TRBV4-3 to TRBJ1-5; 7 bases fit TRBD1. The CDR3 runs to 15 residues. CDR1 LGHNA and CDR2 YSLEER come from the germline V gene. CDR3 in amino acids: CASSQEQGRNQPQHF. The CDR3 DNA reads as TGCGCTAGCAGCCAAGAACAGGGGCGCAATCAGCCCCAGCATTTT.

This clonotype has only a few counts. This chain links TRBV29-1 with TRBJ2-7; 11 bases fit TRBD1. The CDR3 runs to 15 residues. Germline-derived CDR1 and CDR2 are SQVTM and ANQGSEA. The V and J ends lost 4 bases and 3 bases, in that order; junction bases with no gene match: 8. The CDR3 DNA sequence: TGCAGCGTTGTGGGCGGGACAGGGGGTTTCTACGAGCAGTACTTC. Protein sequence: CSVVGGTGGFYEQYF.

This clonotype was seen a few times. CDR3: CASGPEHRSWETQYF. CDR3 sequence (DNA): TGTGCCAGCGGTCCCGAGCATAGGTCTTGGGAGACCCAGTACTTC. The chain combines TRBV27 with TRBJ2-5; D gene ambiguous. This CDR3 region has 15 residues. The V end lost 8 bases, the J end lost 5 bases, and 21 bases lay between the germline ends. The germline gives CDR1 MNHEY, CDR2 SMNVEV (reference sequence).

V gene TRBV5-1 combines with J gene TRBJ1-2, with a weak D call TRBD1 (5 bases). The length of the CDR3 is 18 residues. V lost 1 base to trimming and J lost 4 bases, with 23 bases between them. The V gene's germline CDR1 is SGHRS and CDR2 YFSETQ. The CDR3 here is CASSLCCARANLSYGYTF. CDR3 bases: TGCGCCAGCAGCTTGTGTTGCGCCAGGGCGAACCTTTCCTATGGCTACACCTTC.

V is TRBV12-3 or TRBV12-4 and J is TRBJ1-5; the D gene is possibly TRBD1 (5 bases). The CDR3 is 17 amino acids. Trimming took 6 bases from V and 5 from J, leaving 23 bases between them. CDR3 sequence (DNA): TGTGCCAGCAGCCTCCGTGGAGGAGGGGACGAGGATCAGCCCCAGCATTTT. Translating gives CASSLRGGGDEDQPQHF.

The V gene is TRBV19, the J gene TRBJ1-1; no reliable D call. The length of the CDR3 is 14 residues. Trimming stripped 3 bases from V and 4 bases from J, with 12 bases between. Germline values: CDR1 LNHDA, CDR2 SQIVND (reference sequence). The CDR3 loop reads CASSMGRRGTEAFF. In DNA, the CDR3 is TGTGCCAGTAGTATGGGGAGACGGGGCACTGAAGCTTTCTTT.

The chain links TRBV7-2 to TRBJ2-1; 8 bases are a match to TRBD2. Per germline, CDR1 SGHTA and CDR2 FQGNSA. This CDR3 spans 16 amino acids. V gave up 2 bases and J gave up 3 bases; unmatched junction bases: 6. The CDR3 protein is CASSLQAGDFYNEQFF. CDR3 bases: TGTGCCAGCAGCTTACAAGCGGGGGACTTCTACAATGAGCAGTTCTTC.

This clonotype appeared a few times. For the CDR3, the DNA is TGTGCCAGCAGCCTCCCACTAGCGGGGGACTCCTACGAGCAGTACTTC. It yields the protein CASSLPLAGDSYEQYF. The rearrangement joins TRBV3-1 to TRBJ2-7; the match to TRBD2 covers 11 bases. Trimming removed 4 bases from V and 0 bases from J; junction bases left unmatched: 5. The CDR3 has 16 residues. CDR1 and CDR2 from the germline V gene are LGHDT and YNNKEL (reference sequence).

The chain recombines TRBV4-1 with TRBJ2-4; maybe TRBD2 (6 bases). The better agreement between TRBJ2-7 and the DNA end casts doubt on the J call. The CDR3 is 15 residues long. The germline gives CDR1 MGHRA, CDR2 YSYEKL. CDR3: CASSQDHSGGYEQYF. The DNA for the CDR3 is TGCGCCAGCAGCCAAGACCATAGCGGAGGATACGAGCAGTACTTC.

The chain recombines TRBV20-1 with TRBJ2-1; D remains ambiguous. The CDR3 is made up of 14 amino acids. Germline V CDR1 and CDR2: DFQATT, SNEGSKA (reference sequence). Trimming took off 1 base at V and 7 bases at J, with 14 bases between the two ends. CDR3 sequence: CSARVGPHGNEQFF. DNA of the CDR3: TGCAGTGCTAGAGTCGGCCCTCACGGTAATGAGCAGTTCTTC.

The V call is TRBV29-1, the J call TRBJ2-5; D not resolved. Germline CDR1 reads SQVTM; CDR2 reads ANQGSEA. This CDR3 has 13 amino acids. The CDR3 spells CSFENPSRETQYF. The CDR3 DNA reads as TGCAGTTTCGAGAACCCAAGCCGAGAGACCCAGTACTTC.

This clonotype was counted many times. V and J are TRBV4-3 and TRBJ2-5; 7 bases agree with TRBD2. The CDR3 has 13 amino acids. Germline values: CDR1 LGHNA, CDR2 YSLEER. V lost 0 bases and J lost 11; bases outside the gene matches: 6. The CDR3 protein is CASSQDAGREQYF. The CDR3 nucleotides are TGCGCCAGCAGCCAAGACGCAGGGAGGGAGCAGTACTTC.

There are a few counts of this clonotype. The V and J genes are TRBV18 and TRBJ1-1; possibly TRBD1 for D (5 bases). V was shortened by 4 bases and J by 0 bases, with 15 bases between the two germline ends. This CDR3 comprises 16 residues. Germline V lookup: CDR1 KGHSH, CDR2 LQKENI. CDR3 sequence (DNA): TGTGCCAGCTCACACGGGGGATCGGATATGAACACTGAAGCTTTCTTT. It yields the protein CASSHGGSDMNTEAFF.

CDR3 in DNA: TGCAGTGCTAGAGGGCGGGTTATTAACTATGGCTACACCTTC. As protein: CSARGRVINYGYTF. This rearrangement joins TRBV20-1 to TRBJ1-2; D is ambiguous. The V end was cut by 1 base, the J end by 1 base, with 10 bases between. This CDR3 spans 14 amino acids. Germline assignment: CDR1 DFQATT and CDR2 SNEGSKA (reference sequence).